Listed below are T cell receptor beta chains from one sample, sequenced in a study of T cells in Graves' hyperthyroidism and ophthalmopathy. TCRdb recomputed calls from the multiplex PCR reads with MiXCR, one row per CDR3 protein. The sample has 210,000 or so distinct CDR3 sequences; 17% are singletons. The specimen sequenced was blood. The source is a man between 50 and 59 years old with Graves' hyperthyroidism. The CDR3 runs from the conserved cysteine through the conserved F or W. D genes are given only for firm matches. Clone size is not always given. Where it is, it says once, few, many or a class for expanded clones.

TRBJ2-2	TRBV3-1	.	many	CASSQEVGIPLSFTGELFF	TGTGCCAGCAGCCAAGAAGTTGGGATCCCTTTGTCGTTCACCGGGGAGCTGTTTTTT
TRBJ2-2	TRBV11-2	.	.	CASSSSADFRNTGELFF	TGTGCCAGCAGCTCCTCCGCGGACTTTCGGAACACCGGGGAGCTGTTTTTT
TRBJ2-3	TRBV29-1	.	few	CSAATASTDTQYF	TGCAGCGCCGCCACAGCTAGCACAGATACGCAGTATTTT
TRBJ2-2	TRBV6-1	.	.	CAIRGASGELFF	TGTGCCATCCGGGGCGCGTCCGGGGAGCTGTTTTTT
TRBJ1-3	TRBV28	TRBD1	many	CASSSLGQGAGNTIYF	TGTGCCAGCAGTTCCCTCGGACAGGGAGCTGGAAACACCATATATTTT
TRBJ2-7	TRBV6-1	.	.	CASSLRDSYEQYF	TGTGCCAGCTCACTCAGGGACTCCTACGAGCAGTACTTC
TRBJ2-7	TRBV11-3	TRBD1	.	CASNSQGSSYEQYF	TGTGCCAGCAACTCACAGGGGAGCTCCTACGAGCAGTACTTC
TRBJ2-7	TRBV7-9	.	many	CASRASGTKYEQYF	TGTGCCAGCAGGGCTTCCGGGACCAAATACGAGCAGTACTTC
TRBJ1-1	TRBV12-5	.	many	CASGLSGTEAFF	TGTGCTAGTGGTTTGTCGGGGACTGAAGCTTTCTTT
TRBJ2-3	TRBV15	.	many	CATSREQTDTQYF	TGTGCCACCAGCAGAGAGCAGACAGATACGCAGTATTTT
TRBJ1-1	TRBV20-1	TRBD1	many	CSARASTGGMEAFF	TGCAGTGCTAGAGCCTCTACAGGGGGCATGGAAGCTTTCTTT
TRBJ1-2	TRBV6-1	.	few	CASSTSYGYTF	TGTGCCAGCAGTACCAGTTATGGCTACACCTTC
TRBJ2-3	TRBV5-1	TRBD2	many	CASSIGLAASTDTQYF	TGCGCCAGCAGCATCGGACTAGCGGCAAGCACAGATACGCAGTATTTT
TRBJ2-1	TRBV5-8	TRBD1	many	CASSSDRANNEQFF	TGTGCCAGCAGCTCGGACAGGGCCAACAATGAGCAGTTCTTC
TRBJ1-5	TRBV24-1	.	.	CATSAFGPNQPQHF	TGTGCCACCAGTGCATTTGGCCCCAATCAGCCCCAGCATTTT
TRBJ1-4	TRBV5-8	TRBD1	few	CATGQGNEKLFF	TGTGCCACCGGACAGGGTAATGAAAAACTGTTTTTT
TRBJ2-7	TRBV18	TRBD2	many	CASAHQFTSGSNEQYF	TGTGCCAGCGCTCACCAGTTCACTAGCGGGAGTAACGAGCAGTACTTC
TRBJ2-1	TRBV28	TRBD2	.	CASSHALRDSRGNEQFF	TGCGCCAGCAGCCATGCCCTGAGGGACTCGCGGGGGAATGAGCAGTTCTTC
TRBJ1-1	TRBV5-1	.	many	CASSLALNTEAFF	TGCGCCAGCAGCTTGGCCCTGAACACTGAAGCTTTCTTT
TRBJ2-1	TRBV7-3	TRBD2	few	CASSLEGLAGGNEQFF	TGTGCCAGCAGCTTAGAGGGACTAGCGGGAGGCAATGAGCAGTTCTTC
TRBJ2-1	TRBV10-2	TRBD1	many	CASSEGTVEVGYNEQFF	TGCGCCAGCAGTGAGGGGACAGTTGAGGTTGGCTACAATGAGCAGTTCTTC
TRBJ1-1	TRBV20-1	TRBD1	many	CSARTGAEAFF	TGCAGTGCAAGGACAGGGGCTGAAGCTTTCTTT
TRBJ2-7	TRBV10-1	TRBD1	many	CASSESTGGEQYF	TGCGCCAGCAGTGAGTCGACAGGGGGTGAGCAGTACTTC
TRBJ2-3	TRBV20-1	TRBD2	many	CSALARGSGRVDTQYF	TGCAGTGCTTTGGCCCGGGGTAGCGGGAGAGTGGATACGCAGTATTTT
TRBJ2-1	TRBV18	TRBD2	many	CASSPGSGAYNEQFF	TGTGCCAGCTCACCAGGGAGCGGGGCATACAATGAGCAGTTCTTC
TRBJ2-3	TRBV7-3	TRBD2	.	CASSSGGAIDTQYF	TGTGCCAGCAGCTCGGGAGGAGCAATAGATACGCAGTATTTT
TRBJ2-5	TRBV30	.	many	CAWSVELAMYF	TGTGCCTGGAGTGTTGAACTCGCGATGTACTTC
TRBJ2-1	TRBV5-5	.	.	CASSLDPSMNEQFF	TGTGCCAGCAGCTTGGACCCCTCCATGAATGAGCAGTTCTTC
TRBJ2-7	TRBV20-1	.	many	CSANPGTDSSYEQYF	TGCAGTGCTAACCCGGGTACGGACAGCTCCTACGAGCAGTACTTC
TRBJ2-7	TRBV27	.	many	CASSPAGPEFPYEQYF	TGTGCCAGCAGCCCTGCCGGACCGGAATTTCCTTACGAGCAGTACTTC
TRBJ2-1	TRBV18	.	many	CASSTRGSGNEQFF	TGTGCCAGCTCAACTAGAGGGAGTGGCAATGAGCAGTTCTTC